This TCR beta chain was recovered during a study of T cell repertoires in cytomegalovirus infection. MiXCR, run by TCRdb on the reads, gives a single entry per CDR3 protein. The table includes around 530,000 distinct CDR3 sequences, approximately 26% detected once. This clonotype was detected a few times. Germline CDR1 SGHAT, CDR2 FQNNGV. The CDR3 covers 12 residues. The ends were cut back, 4 bases at V and 8 bases at J, with 9 bases in the middle. This chain uses TRBV11-2 with TRBJ2-1; D uncertain. This TCR was sampled from a human donor in good health (CMV status not recorded). Some clones in this sample may be carry-over from other donors' samples. Input material: PBMCs. The CDR3 here is CASSYIRDEQFF. DNA of the CDR3: TGTGCCAGCAGCTACATAAGGGATGAGCAGTTCTTC.